Listed here is a single TCR beta chain. Antigen unknown. This CDR3 has 15 residues. Between the trimmed V and J ends, which lost 5 bases and 4 bases, there was a span of 15 bases. Germline CDR1 is SGHAT and CDR2 is FQNNGV. These data belong to a study of shared clonotypes between healthy human individuals. Recent acute infections and vaccinations were absent in the healthy HIV-negative adult donors. At a deep level, the assay was run. Researchers divided each subset's genomic DNA evenly across several immunoSEQ plates. Sequencing was performed with immunoSEQ multiplex PCR; in TCRdb, only in-frame clones are kept and a portion is missing. The sample shows 2 million to 3 million clones, roughly 93% of them seen only once. Study outcomes and limitations: The naive CD4 repertoires of several donors were compared, and around 5% of clonotypes were shared.

The rearrangement links TRBV11-2 to TRBJ1-5; D call uncertain. The sequence was obtained from a man aged 18 to 30 in good health. Some clones in this sample may be carry-over from other donors' samples. The source material was naive CD4+ T cells from PBMCs. Subset described: CD45RA+ positively selected. CDR3 in DNA: TGTGCCAGCAGCCCGGGGTTGTCAAGAAATCAGCCCCAGCATTTT. It encodes CASSPGLSRNQPQHF.